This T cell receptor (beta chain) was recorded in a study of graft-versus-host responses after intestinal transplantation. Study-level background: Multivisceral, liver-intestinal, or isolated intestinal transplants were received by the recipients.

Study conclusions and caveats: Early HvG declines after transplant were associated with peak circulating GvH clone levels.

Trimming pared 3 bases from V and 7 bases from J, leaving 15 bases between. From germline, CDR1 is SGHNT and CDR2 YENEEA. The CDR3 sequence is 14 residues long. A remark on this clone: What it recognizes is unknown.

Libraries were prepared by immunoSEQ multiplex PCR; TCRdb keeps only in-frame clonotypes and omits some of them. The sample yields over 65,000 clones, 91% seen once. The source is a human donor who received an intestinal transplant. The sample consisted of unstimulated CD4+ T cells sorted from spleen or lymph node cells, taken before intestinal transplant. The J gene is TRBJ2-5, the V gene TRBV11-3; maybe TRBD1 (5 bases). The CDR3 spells CASSFGPGLATQYF. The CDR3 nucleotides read TGTGCCAGCAGCTTTGGGCCAGGGTTGGCGACCCAGTACTTC.